The rows below give T cell receptor beta chains drawn from one sample of a study of T cells in Graves' hyperthyroidism and ophthalmopathy. TCRdb recomputed calls from the multiplex PCR reads with MiXCR, one row per CDR3 protein. The data hold around 450,000 distinct CDR3 sequences, with about a sixth observed a single time. Sequences were obtained from blood. These receptors all come from a woman younger than 30 with Graves' hyperthyroidism. Each CDR3 is given with its conserved first and last residue. A D gene is named only where the DNA matches it firmly. Clone sizes are given selectively: once, few, many, or a class where the clone is expanded.

TRBV12-3/TRBV12-4	TRBJ1-1	NA	TRBD1	TGTGCCAGCAGACGTACAGGGGGCGAAGCTTTCTTT	CASRRTGGEAFF
TRBV28	TRBJ1-4	many	NA	TGTGCCAGCACCCTGCAGGGAGACGAAAAACTGTTTTTT	CASTLQGDEKLFF
TRBV20-1	TRBJ2-1	many	NA	TGCAGTGCTAGAGACACGGTCGGTGAGCAGTTCTTC	CSARDTVGEQFF
TRBV12-3/TRBV12-4	TRBJ2-1	many	NA	TGTGCCAGCAGTTGGGGGAGGCTGAATGAGCAGTTCTTC	CASSWGRLNEQFF
TRBV20-1	TRBJ2-3	many	NA	TGCAGTGCTAGAGGGGCAGGCACAGATACGCAGTATTTT	CSARGAGTDTQYF
TRBV20-1	TRBJ1-2	NA	NA	TGCAGTGCTAGAGATGAAACTTGGGGAAACTATGGCTACACCTTC	CSARDETWGNYGYTF
TRBV3-1	TRBJ2-7	NA	NA	TGTGCCAGCAGCTGGGCAGCTAGCTCCTACGAGCAGTACTTC	CASSWAASSYEQYF
TRBV6-9	TRBJ2-1	NA	TRBD2	TGTGCCAGCAGTTCCCGGACTAGCAGTTCCTACAATGAGCAGTTCTTC	CASSSRTSSSYNEQFF
TRBV9	TRBJ2-2	many	TRBD1	TGTGCCAGCAGTGGACAGGTCGGCACCGGGGAGCTGTTTTTT	CASSGQVGTGELFF
TRBV3-1	TRBJ2-1	many	NA	TGTGCCAGCAGCCAAGGATTCCATGAGCAGTTCTTC	CASSQGFHEQFF
TRBV6-1	TRBJ2-3	once	TRBD2	TGTGCCAGCAGTAGCGGGGGGGCCGCAACAGATACGCAGTATTTT	CASSSGGAATDTQYF
TRBV15	TRBJ1-3	NA	NA	TGTGCCACCAGCAGAGATATGGAGACTGGAAACACCATATATTTT	CATSRDMETGNTIYF
TRBV20-1	TRBJ2-1	many	TRBD2	TGCAGTGCTACCCCAAGCGGGAGTGACGTCAATGAGCAGTTCTTC	CSATPSGSDVNEQFF
TRBV2	TRBJ1-2	many	TRBD1	TGTGCCAGCAGGGGGGGACAGGGGCCTTCTCATGGCTACACCTTC	CASRGGQGPSHGYTF
TRBV6-1	TRBJ2-7	many	NA	TGTGCCAGCAGTGAACGCACGGCCTACGAGCAGTACTTC	CASSERTAYEQYF
TRBV11-3	TRBJ2-1	many	NA	TGTGCCAGCAGCTGGCTATCCATGCCTGAGCAGTTCTTC	CASSWLSMPEQFF
TRBV18	TRBJ1-4	many	NA	TGTGCCAGCTCATGGGACGGCGACCCAACTAATGAAAAACTGTTTTTT	CASSWDGDPTNEKLFF
TRBV4-1	TRBJ1-5	NA	NA	TGCGCCAGCAGCCAAAACAGGGATGGAAATCAGCCCCAGCATTTT	CASSQNRDGNQPQHF
TRBV19	TRBJ1-5	NA	NA	TGTGCCAGTAAGGGCACCTATAGCAATCAGCCCCAGCATTTT	CASKGTYSNQPQHF
TRBV6-4	TRBJ2-3	NA	NA	TGTGCCAGCAGTGATTTCAGGCCGTGGGTCACAGATACGCAGTATTTT	CASSDFRPWVTDTQYF
TRBV5-1	TRBJ1-2	many	TRBD1	TGCGCCAGCAGACTTTGGACAGGGGGCGATGGCTACACCTTC	CASRLWTGGDGYTF
TRBV5-5	TRBJ2-7	NA	NA	TGTGCCAGCAGATGGCCCGGGACCTACGAGCAGTACTTC	CASRWPGTYEQYF
TRBV19	TRBJ2-7	few	TRBD1	TGTGCCAGTAGTACCGGACAGGGGTTCACCTACGAGCAGTACTTC	CASSTGQGFTYEQYF
TRBV13	TRBJ2-3	many	NA	TGTGCCAGCAGCGCCATTCATACAGACCTGGGGAGAGATACGCAGTATTTT	CASSAIHTDLGRDTQYF
TRBV5-8	TRBJ1-6	many	TRBD1	TGTGCCAGCACCTTAGGACAGGGGTATTCACCCCTCCACTTT	CASTLGQGYSPLHF
TRBV19	TRBJ2-5	many	TRBD2	TGTGCCAGCACCTCCGGGGGGAGCCAAGAGACCCAGTACTTC	CASTSGGSQETQYF
TRBV7-2	TRBJ1-2	NA	NA	TGTGCCAGCAGCTTAAGCCAGATGGAGGGTTATAGCTACACCTTC	CASSLSQMEGYSYTF